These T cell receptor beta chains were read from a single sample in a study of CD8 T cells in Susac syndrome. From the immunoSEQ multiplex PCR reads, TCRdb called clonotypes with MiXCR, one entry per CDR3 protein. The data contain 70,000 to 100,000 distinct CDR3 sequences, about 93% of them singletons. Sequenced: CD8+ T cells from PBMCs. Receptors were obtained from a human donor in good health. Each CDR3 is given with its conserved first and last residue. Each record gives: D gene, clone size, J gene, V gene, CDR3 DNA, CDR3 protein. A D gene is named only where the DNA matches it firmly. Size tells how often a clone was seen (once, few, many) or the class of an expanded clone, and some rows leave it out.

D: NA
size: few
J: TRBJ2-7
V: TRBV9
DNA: TGTGCCAGCAGCGTTCTACCGGGACACTCCTACGAGCAGTACTTC
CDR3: CASSVLPGHSYEQYF

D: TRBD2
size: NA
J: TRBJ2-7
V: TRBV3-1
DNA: TGTGCCAGCAGCCCCCTAGGAGCGGGGGGGCCCTCCTACGAGCAGTACTTC
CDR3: CASSPLGAGGPSYEQYF

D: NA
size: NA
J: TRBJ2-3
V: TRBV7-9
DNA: TGTGCCAGCAGCTTAACTCTCCTAGCGAGCACAGATACGCAGTATTTT
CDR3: CASSLTLLASTDTQYF

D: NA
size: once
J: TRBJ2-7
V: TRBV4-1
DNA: TGCGCCAGCAGCCCACGACAGGCGGCCAACTACTACGAGCAGTACTTC
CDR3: CASSPRQAANYYEQYF

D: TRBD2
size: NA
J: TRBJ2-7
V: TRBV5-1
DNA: TGCGCCAGCAGCCCGGGACTAGCGGGTGCCATAGGCGAGCAGTACTTC
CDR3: CASSPGLAGAIGEQYF

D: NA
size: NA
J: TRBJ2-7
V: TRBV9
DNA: TGTGCCAGCAGCGTAGAGAGCAGCTCCTACGAGCAGTACTTC
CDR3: CASSVESSSYEQYF

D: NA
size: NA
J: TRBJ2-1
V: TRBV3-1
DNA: TGTGCCAGCAGCCAAGTCGAAGGGAATGAGCAGTTCTTC
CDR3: CASSQVEGNEQFF

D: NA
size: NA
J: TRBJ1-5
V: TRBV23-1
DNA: TGCGCCAGCAGTCAAGAGGAGGGACCCGGCAATCAGCCCCAGCATTTT
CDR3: CASSQEEGPGNQPQHF

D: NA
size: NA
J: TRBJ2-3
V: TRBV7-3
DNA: TGTGCCAGCAGCGCCGGACCCCCCTTGGCGGATACGCAGTATTTT
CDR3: CASSAGPPLADTQYF

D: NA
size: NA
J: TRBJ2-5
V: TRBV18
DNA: TGTGCCAGCTCACTTATCCAAGAGACCCAGTACTTC
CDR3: CASSLIQETQYF

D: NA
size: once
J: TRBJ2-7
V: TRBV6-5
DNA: TGTGCCAGCAGTTACTTCGACGAGCAGTACTTC
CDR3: CASSYFDEQYF

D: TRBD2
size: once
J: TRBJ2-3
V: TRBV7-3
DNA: TGTGCCAGCAGCTTAACTAGCGGGGGGGCCCCAGATACGCAGTATTTT
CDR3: CASSLTSGGAPDTQYF

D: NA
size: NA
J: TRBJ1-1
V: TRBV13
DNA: TGTGCCAGCAGCTTAGATCAGGGGTCGAACACTGAAGCTTTCTTT
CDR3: CASSLDQGSNTEAFF

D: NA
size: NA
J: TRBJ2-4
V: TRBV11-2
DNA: TGTGCCAGCAGCTCCTCGGGTCCCTCGGACATTCAGTACTTC
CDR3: CASSSSGPSDIQYF

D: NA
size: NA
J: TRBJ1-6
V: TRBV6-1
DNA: TGTGCCAGCCTTTTTTACAGGGCATCCTATAATTCACCCCTCCACTTT
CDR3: CASLFYRASYNSPLHF

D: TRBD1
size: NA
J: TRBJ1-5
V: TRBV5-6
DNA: TGTGCCAGCAGCTCACAGGGGCAGCCCCAGCATTTT
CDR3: CASSSQGQPQHF

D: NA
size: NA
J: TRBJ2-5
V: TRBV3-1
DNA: TGTGCCAGCAGCCAAGATGTTAGTGGGGAGACCCAGTACTTC
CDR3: CASSQDVSGETQYF

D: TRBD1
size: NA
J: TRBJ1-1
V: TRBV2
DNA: TGTGCCAGGGGACAGACAAACACTGAAGCTTTCTTT
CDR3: CARGQTNTEAFF

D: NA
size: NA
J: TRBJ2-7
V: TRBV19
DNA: TGTGCCAGTAGTATGATCAGGGGTTACGAGCAGTACTTC
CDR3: CASSMIRGYEQYF

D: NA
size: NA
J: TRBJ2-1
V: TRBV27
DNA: TGTGCCAGCAGTCCCGGAGGGCTACCAGGCGATGAGCAGTTCTTC
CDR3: CASSPGGLPGDEQFF

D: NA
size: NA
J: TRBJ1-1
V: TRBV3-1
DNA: TGTGCCAGCAGCCAAGGTCGGGGGCGTACTGAAGCTTTCTTT
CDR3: CASSQGRGRTEAFF

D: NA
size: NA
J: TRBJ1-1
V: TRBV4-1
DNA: TGCGCCAGCAGCCAACCAGGGAGGGCTGAAGCTTTCTTT
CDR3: CASSQPGRAEAFF

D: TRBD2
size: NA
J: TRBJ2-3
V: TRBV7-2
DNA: TGTGCCAGCAACTCCCAGCGGGGGGGCCTCCCAGATACGCAGTATTTT
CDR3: CASNSQRGGLPDTQYF

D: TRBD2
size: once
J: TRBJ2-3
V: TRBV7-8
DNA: TGTGCCAGCAGCGTGGCGGGGGGCGGCGATACGCAGTATTTT
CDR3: CASSVAGGGDTQYF

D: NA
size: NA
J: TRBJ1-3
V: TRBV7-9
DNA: TGTGCCAGCAGCCTCCGGACGGCTGGAAACACCATATATTTT
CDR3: CASSLRTAGNTIYF

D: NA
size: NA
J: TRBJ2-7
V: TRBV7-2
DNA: TGTGCCAGCAGCTTAGTCGGTACAGGGAGGACCTACGAGCAGTACTTC
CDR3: CASSLVGTGRTYEQYF

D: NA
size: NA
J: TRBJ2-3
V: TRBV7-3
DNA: TGTGCCAGCAGCTTACTGGCAGTGGTAACAGATACGCAGTATTTT
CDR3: CASSLLAVVTDTQYF

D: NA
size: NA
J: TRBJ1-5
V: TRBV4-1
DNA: TGCGCCAGCAGCCAAGTGTCTAGGGGGATTAGCAATCAGCCCCAGCATTTT
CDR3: CASSQVSRGISNQPQHF

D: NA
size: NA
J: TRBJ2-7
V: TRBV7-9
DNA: TGTGCCAGCAGCCCCATCGGGGGTCCCTACGAGCAGTACTTC
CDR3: CASSPIGGPYEQYF

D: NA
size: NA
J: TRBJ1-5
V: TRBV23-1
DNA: TGCGCCAGCAGTCACGTCTCACATAGCAATCAGCCCCAGCATTTT
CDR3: CASSHVSHSNQPQHF

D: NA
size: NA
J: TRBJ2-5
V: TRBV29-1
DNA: TGCAGCGTTGAAGGGGCAATCGGGACCTTAGTGGAGACCCAGTACTTC
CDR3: CSVEGAIGTLVETQYF

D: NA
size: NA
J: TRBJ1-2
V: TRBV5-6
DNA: TGTGCCAGCAGCTTACCGGGATCCTACTATGGCTACACCTTC
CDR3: CASSLPGSYYGYTF

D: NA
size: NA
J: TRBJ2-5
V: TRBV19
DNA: TGTGCCAGTAGTATTGGGCAGATTCAAGAGACCCAGTACTTC
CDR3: CASSIGQIQETQYF

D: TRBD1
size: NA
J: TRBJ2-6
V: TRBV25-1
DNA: TGTGCCAGCGGTCGCCTCCCGGGACAGGCCCCCTCTGGGGCCAACGTCCTGACTTTC
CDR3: CASGRLPGQAPSGANVLTF

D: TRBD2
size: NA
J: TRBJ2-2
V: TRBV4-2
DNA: TGTGCCAGCAGCCCGGGACTAGCGGAGATCACCGGGGAGCTGTTTTTT
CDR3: CASSPGLAEITGELFF

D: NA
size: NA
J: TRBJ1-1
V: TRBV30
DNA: TGTGCCTGGAGTGTACCTGGGGAAGCTTTCTTT
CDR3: CAWSVPGEAFF